The 4 T cell receptor beta chains in this list originate from one sample, sequenced in a study of T cell clones after liver transplantation. Method: immunoSEQ multiplex PCR; TCRdb's copy keeps in-frame clones and lacks some. The sample holds over 50,000 clones, roughly nine tenths seen once. Sequenced material: CD8+ T cells from blood, taken 12 months after liver transplant. These TCRs come from a human patient who received a liver transplant. Some of the T cells may derive from the graft donor.

This clone appeared a single time. V is TRBV5-4 and J is TRBJ2-1; 11 bases match TRBD1. Trimming took 4 bases from V and 7 from J; bases not matched to a gene: 4. Germline loops: CDR1 SGHNT, CDR2 YYREEE (reference sequence). This CDR3 spans 14 amino acids. CDR3 in DNA: TGTGCCAGCAGCCCGGGACAGGGGGGAAATGAGCAGTTCTTC. This gives the protein CASSPGQGGNEQFF.

The chain is built from TRBV5-6 and TRBJ1-2; TRBD1 might be the D (5 bases). The length of the CDR3 is 14 residues. With 4 bases removed from V and 5 bases from J, the gap between germline ends came to 15 bases. CDR1 and CDR2 (germline): SGHDT, YYEEEE. The CDR3: CASSPGRSYYGYTF. CDR3 sequence (DNA): TGTGCCAGCAGCCCGGGACGGTCCTATTATGGCTACACCTTC.

The chain couples TRBV27 to TRBJ2-7, with 8 bases aligning to TRBD1. The germline gives CDR1 MNHEY, CDR2 SMNVEV (reference sequence). The CDR3 runs 17 residues. V dropped 5 bases and J dropped 0; count of bases not matched to a gene: 12. The CDR3 nucleotides are TGTGCCAGCAGTATACAAATGGGACAGGCTTACTCCTACGAGCAGTACTTC. This sequence encodes CASSIQMGQAYSYEQYF.

The chain uses TRBV9 and TRBJ2-7; D possibly uses TRBD1 or TRBD2 (5 bases each). The CDR3 loop spans 12 amino acids. The germline CDR1 and CDR2 sequences are SGDLS and YYNGEE. Trimming removed 4 bases from V and 6 bases from J, with 11 bases in between. The CDR3 nucleotides are TGTGCCAGCAGCCACGGGGCCGGCGAGCAGTACTTC. Amino acids: CASSHGAGEQYF.